This T cell receptor (beta chain) was sequenced in a study of blood T cell repertoires in COVID-19. Germline CDR1 reads MNHEY; CDR2 reads SVGAGI. The CDR3 is made up of 13 amino acids. Between the trimmed V and J ends, which lost 11 bases and 5 bases, there was a span of 15 bases. TCRdb's table, derived via immunoSEQ multiplex PCR, lists solely in-frame clones and lacks some. The data contain 250,000 to 350,000 clones, 90% to 95% of them seen just once; the ten biggest clones take up over 2%. Sample: peripheral blood. This rearrangement joins TRBV6-5 to TRBJ1-4; D gene ambiguous. The clonotype was recovered from a woman aged 30 to 39 with COVID-19, enrolled during active disease. CDR3 loop: CAALRTNNEKLFF. CDR3 DNA: TGTGCCGCTCTTAGAACCAACAATGAAAAACTGTTTTTT.